This T cell receptor (beta chain) emerged from a study of blood T cell repertoires in COVID-19. Turning to the study itself: From T cells, B-cell-depleted T cells, or PBMCs came the material, which was cDNA or gDNA.

This clone appeared a single time. Study processing details: Amplification with reference gene primers provided the estimates of nucleated cell counts. This table comes from immunoSEQ multiplex PCR, and its TCRdb copy is limited to in-frame clones, with some not included. V and J calls and clone size are copied from that table; D and trimming were computed from the DNA. The data show about 260,000 clones, roughly 86% seen once. With 2 bases removed from V and 5 bases from J, the gap between germline ends came to 13 bases. This CDR3 has 14 residues. Germline values: CDR1 GTSNPN, CDR2 SVGIG (reference sequence). A Seattle source enrolled patients during active infection and followed them longitudinally.

This sequence originates from a woman aged 25 to 45 with COVID-19, enrolled during active disease. This chain joins TRBV30 and TRBJ2-1, with D perhaps matching TRBD2 (6 bases). Sequencing input: peripheral blood. In DNA form, the CDR3 reads TGTGCCTGGAGTAAGCGGGTAGCGGACAATGAGCAGTTCTTC. Translation: CAWSKRVADNEQFF.